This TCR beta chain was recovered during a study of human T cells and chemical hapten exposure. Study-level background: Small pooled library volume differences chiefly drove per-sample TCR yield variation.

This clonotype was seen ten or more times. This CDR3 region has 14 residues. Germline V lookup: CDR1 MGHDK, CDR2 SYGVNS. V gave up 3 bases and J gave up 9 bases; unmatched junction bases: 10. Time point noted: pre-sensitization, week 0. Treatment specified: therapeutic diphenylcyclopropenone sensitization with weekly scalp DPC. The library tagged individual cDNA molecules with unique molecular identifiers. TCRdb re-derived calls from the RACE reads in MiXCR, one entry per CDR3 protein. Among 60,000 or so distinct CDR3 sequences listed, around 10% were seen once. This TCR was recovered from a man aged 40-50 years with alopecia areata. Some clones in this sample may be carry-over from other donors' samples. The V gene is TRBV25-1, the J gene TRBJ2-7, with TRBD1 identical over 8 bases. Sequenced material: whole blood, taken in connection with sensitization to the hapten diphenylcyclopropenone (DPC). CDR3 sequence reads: CASSDRTGPKGQYF. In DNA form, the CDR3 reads TGTGCCAGCAGTGACCGGACAGGGCCGAAGGGGCAGTACTTC.